This T cell receptor beta chain was observed in a study of cytomegalovirus exposure and HLA in healthy donors. The PCR used 60 Vbeta and 13 Jbeta primers. TCRdb's table, derived via immunoSEQ multiplex PCR, lists solely in-frame clones and lacks some. The table records more than 150,000 clones, 82% of them present only once. Though probably carrying unrecorded immune exposures, donors were nominally healthy at sampling. Germline V gene lookup returns CDR1 SGHTA and CDR2 FQGNSA. Trimming removed 5 bases from V and 7 bases from J, with 14 bases in between. The CDR3 extends over 13 amino acids. The sequence was collected from a woman in her forties or fifties in good health and CMV-seropositive. Sequencing used PBMCs. The V and J genes are TRBV7-2 and TRBJ1-1; D remains unclear. Here the CDR3 DNA reads TGTGCCAGCAGCAAGTCCTTGCTCGGTGAAGCTTTCTTT. Its translation is CASSKSLLGEAFF.